The source of this T cell receptor (beta chain) is a study of control samples from healthy donors and cancer patients. Repertoires were generated with immunoSEQ multiplex PCR, while TCRdb's copy carries only in-frame clones and drops some. The table has approximately 70,000 clones, 84% seen once; the top ten hold over 25%. Trimming cost V 2 bases and J 4 bases; bases outside gene matches: 9. The CDR3 contains 16 residues. Looked up from germline, CDR1 is MRHNA and CDR2 is SNTAGT. Sequencing was performed on blood. The receptor was derived from a man aged 45-65 years in good health. The chain is built from TRBV6-4 and TRBJ2-7, with 9 bases identical to TRBD2. The CDR3 protein is CASSDPRSGRTYEQYF. DNA for the CDR3: TGTGCCAGCAGTGACCCTCGAAGCGGGAGGACGTACGAGCAGTACTTC.